This TCR beta chain was profiled in a study of blood T cell repertoires in COVID-19. Some clones are missing from TCRdb's copy, which holds only in-frame ones; the method was immunoSEQ multiplex PCR. Seen here are 200,000 or so clones, around nine tenths observed once, and the top ten hold approximately 2.9%. V gave up 5 bases and J gave up 12 bases, with 17 bases separating them. From germline, CDR1 is SNHLY and CDR2 FYNNEI. This CDR3 is 13 amino acids long. The rearrangement joins TRBV2 to TRBJ2-1, with a tentative D call TRBD1 (5 bases). This clonotype originated in a man aged 60-69 years with acute or convalescent COVID-19. Sequencing input: peripheral blood. CDR3: CASSPTDSGSQFF. The DNA of the CDR3 is TGTGCCAGCAGTCCCACTGACTCAGGGTCGCAGTTCTTC.